Listed below are T cell receptor beta chains from one sample, sequenced in a study of T cell responses to AZD1222 COVID-19 vaccine. Libraries were prepared by immunoSEQ multiplex PCR; TCRdb keeps only in-frame clonotypes and omits some of them. The sample includes about 100,000 clones, approximately 90% of them seen just once. This material consisted of peripheral blood, taken on day 0 of AZD1222 vaccination. The receptors were sampled from an adult in good health. CDR3s include the opening cysteine and the closing phenylalanine or tryptophan. The D gene is left open where the match is weak. Part of the rows lack a size; the others show once, few, many or a class for expanded clones.

v_gene	d_gene	abundance	j_gene	CDR3nt	CDR3aa
TRBV5-1	-	-	TRBJ2-3	TGCGCCAGCCGGGGGTTCACAGATACGCAGTATTTT	CASRGFTDTQYF
TRBV11-1	-	-	TRBJ2-2	TGTGCCAGCAGCTTTCCCAGCACCGGGGAGCTGTTTTTT	CASSFPSTGELFF
TRBV6-5	-	-	TRBJ1-3	TGTGCCAGCCTGGACTCCTCTGGAAACACCATATATTTT	CASLDSSGNTIYF
TRBV18	-	-	TRBJ1-3	TGTGCCAGCTCACCGGGCAGGGTCAGGTCTTGGTCTGGAAACACCATATATTTT	CASSPGRVRSWSGNTIYF
TRBV3-1/TRBV3-2	-	-	TRBJ1-5	TGTGCCAGCAGCCAAGACCGGGCCCCCAATCAGCCCCAGCATTTT	CASSQDRAPNQPQHF
TRBV19	-	-	TRBJ1-5	TGTGCCAGTAGTTGGGGACTGAACGCTCAGCCCCAGCATTTT	CASSWGLNAQPQHF
TRBV18	-	-	TRBJ2-7	TGTGCCAGCTCACCAGTTCCGGGACGGAGCGACGAGCAGTACTTC	CASSPVPGRSDEQYF
TRBV27	-	-	TRBJ2-5	TGTGCCAGCAGTCCACGGACTACCCAAGAGACCCAGTACTTC	CASSPRTTQETQYF
TRBV14	-	once	TRBJ1-1	TGTGCCAGCAGCCGTGGACGTCTCACTGAAGCTTTCTTT	CASSRGRLTEAFF
TRBV2	-	-	TRBJ1-5	TGTGCCAGCAGTGCGGCCCCCAGGGACGGGCAGCCCCAGCATTTT	CASSAAPRDGQPQHF
TRBV12-3/TRBV12-4	-	-	TRBJ1-1	TGTGCCAGCAGCCCCGGGAGGGGGACTGAAGCTTTCTTT	CASSPGRGTEAFF
TRBV6-5	-	once	TRBJ1-1	TGTGCCAGCAGTTACTCCGAAAACACTGAAGCTTTCTTT	CASSYSENTEAFF
TRBV19	-	-	TRBJ2-7	TGTGCCAGTAGTACAATCAGTGGGGGGAGGCATGAGCAGTACTTC	CASSTISGGRHEQYF
TRBV4-3	-	-	TRBJ1-1	TGCGCCAGCAGCCTCAGCGTTAACACTGAAGCTTTCTTT	CASSLSVNTEAFF
TRBV6-1	-	-	TRBJ1-5	TGTGCCAGCAGTGAACCTGGGCGGATCAATCAGCCCCAGCATTTT	CASSEPGRINQPQHF
TRBV3-1/TRBV3-2	TRBD1	-	TRBJ1-5	TGTGCCAGCAGCCAAGCTGACAGGGGGCGTATAGAAATAAGCAATCAGCCCCAGCATTTT	CASSQADRGRIEISNQPQHF
TRBV5-1	-	-	TRBJ1-2	TGCGCCAGCAGCTTTGGGGACGAGCTCTATGGCTACACCTTC	CASSFGDELYGYTF
TRBV5-4	TRBD1	-	TRBJ2-2	TGTGCCAGCAGCCAAGACAGGGGGTGGAACGGGGAGCTGTTTTTT	CASSQDRGWNGELFF
TRBV7-9	-	-	TRBJ1-2	TGTGCCAGCAGCTTTACAGGGAGGGGGAGGCATGGCTACACCTTC	CASSFTGRGRHGYTF
TRBV5-4	-	few	TRBJ2-2	TGTGCCAGCAGCTTGAATACTAACACCGGGGAGCTGTTTTTT	CASSLNTNTGELFF
TRBV5-5	-	-	TRBJ2-7	TGTGCCAGCAGCTTGCGCGGGACATCGACGGCCTACGAGCAGTACTTC	CASSLRGTSTAYEQYF
TRBV14	-	-	TRBJ2-7	TGTGCCAGCAGCCAAGGGGTTGCCATAAGCTCCTACGAGCAGTACTTC	CASSQGVAISSYEQYF
TRBV6-5	TRBD1	once	TRBJ2-3	TGTGCCAGCAGGCTAGACAGGGCGTCAGATACGCAGTATTTT	CASRLDRASDTQYF
TRBV6-5	TRBD1	-	TRBJ1-2	TGTGCCAGCAGTATCGACAGGGGAGGCGGCTACACCTTC	CASSIDRGGGYTF
TRBV5-1	-	-	TRBJ2-2	TGCGCCAGCGGCAGAACAGGTTCGAACACCGGGGAGCTGTTTTTT	CASGRTGSNTGELFF
TRBV7-9	-	-	TRBJ1-2	TGTGCCAGCAGCTTAGACACCTATGGCTACACCTTC	CASSLDTYGYTF
TRBV5-1	-	once	TRBJ1-2	TGCGCCAGCAACCAGGGAGGCGGAAACTATGGCTACACCTTC	CASNQGGGNYGYTF
TRBV5-5	-	-	TRBJ1-1	TGTGCCAGCAGCTCCGGACGGACAAATTATGAAGCTTTCTTT	CASSSGRTNYEAFF
TRBV5-5	-	medium-sized	TRBJ1-2	TGTGCCAGCAGTCTTCTTCGGGTAGCGGGGTTCTTC	CASSLLRVAGFF
TRBV4-3	-	-	TRBJ1-5	TGCGCCAGCAGCCCCTCTCGATTTAGCAATCAGCCCCAGCATTTT	CASSPSRFSNQPQHF
TRBV3-1/TRBV3-2	TRBD2	-	TRBJ2-4	TGTGCCAGCAGCCCCACTAGCGGGGGGGCCAAAAACATTCAGTACTTC	CASSPTSGGAKNIQYF
TRBV4-3	TRBD1	-	TRBJ1-1	TGCGCCAGCAGCCCGCCGGGACAGCCGAACACTGAAGCTTTCTTT	CASSPPGQPNTEAFF
TRBV28	-	-	TRBJ2-7	TGTGCCACTACACTAAGCGGGCCCTACGAGCAGTACTTC	CATTLSGPYEQYF
TRBV6-6	TRBD1	-	TRBJ2-7	TGTGCCAGCAGCCTAGGGGGGGACAGGGCTTACTACGAGCAGTACTTC	CASSLGGDRAYYEQYF
TRBV6-1	TRBD1	-	TRBJ1-3	TGTGCCAGCAGTGGGGGACAGGTCAACGCTGGAAACACCATATATTTT	CASSGGQVNAGNTIYF
TRBV18	-	-	TRBJ2-2	TGTGCCAGCTCACCCCGGGACGATGGCACCGGGGAGCTGTTTTTT	CASSPRDDGTGELFF
TRBV9	TRBD2	-	TRBJ2-1	TGTGCCAGCATGCCCTTTAGCGGGGGCTTGGAATACAATGAGCAGTTCTTC	CASMPFSGGLEYNEQFF
TRBV5-1	-	-	TRBJ2-7	TGCGCCAGCAGATTCAAAGGGAGCTACGAGCAGTACTTC	CASRFKGSYEQYF
TRBV6-6	TRBD2	-	TRBJ2-1	TGTGCCAGCAACCTCGGGACTAGCGGGGGGAATGAGCAGTTCTTC	CASNLGTSGGNEQFF
TRBV6-2/TRBV6-3	-	-	TRBJ2-2	TGTGCCAGCAGTTACGTAGTGCTTACCGGGGAGCTGTTTTTT	CASSYVVLTGELFF